This T cell receptor (beta chain) was sequenced for a study of T cells in Graves' hyperthyroidism and ophthalmopathy. Overall study: Peripheral blood was secured at the point of initial diagnosis, before any treatment. General study results and limits: Most thyroid clonotypes expanded above 0.001 appeared in blood too. Using 13 V-J features, a model discriminated ophthalmopathy from stable hyperthyroidism.

Germline loops: CDR1 MNHEY, CDR2 SVGEGT. Deletions cut 6 bases from V and 5 bases from J, with 16 bases between. CDR3 length: 15 residues. This clonotype appeared a few times. Its antigen remains unknown. Amplified regions were TCR beta CDR3 sequences from RNA transcripts. TCR CDR3 regions were first amplified by RT-PCR with HTBI primers. TCRdb redid the calling of the multiplex PCR reads with MiXCR, one entry per CDR3 protein. The sample contains some 770,000 distinct CDR3 sequences, 15% to 20% of which appear only once. PBMCs came from 10 ml fresh peripheral blood. This chain connects TRBV6-2 or TRBV6-3 to TRBJ2-2, with TRBD1 as a possible D gene (5 bases). Sequencing input: blood. This TCR came from a man between 18 and 29 years old with Graves' hyperthyroidism. CDR3 in amino acids: CASSYDRASTGELFF. The CDR3 nucleotides read TGTGCCAGCAGCTACGACAGAGCTAGTACCGGGGAGCTGTTTTTT.